The 20 T cell receptor beta chains reported below all come from one sample, sequenced in a study of T cell responses to AZD1222 COVID-19 vaccine. TCRdb's table, derived via immunoSEQ multiplex PCR, lists solely in-frame clones and lacks some. Here the sample spans under 200,000 clones, 88% being singletons. Here the sequenced sample was peripheral blood, taken 28 days after the second AZD1222 dose. These receptors came from an adult who received the AZD1222 COVID-19 vaccine.

CDR3 DNA sequence: TGTGCCAGCAGCAGGACAGGGTGGTATGGCTACACCTTC. Its protein is CASSRTGWYGYTF. The V and J genes are TRBV12-3 or TRBV12-4 and TRBJ1-2; TRBD1 matches at 8 bases. After removal of 6 bases from V and 5 bases from J, the junction contained 5 bases not matched to a gene. This CDR3 spans 13 amino acids.

The chain links TRBV19 to TRBJ1-5; the D is unclear. The CDR3 is 15 residues long. Germline loops: CDR1 LNHDA, CDR2 SQIVND (reference sequence). Trimming cost V 3 bases and J 0 bases, with 9 bases left between them. CDR3 coding DNA: TGTGCCAGTAGTATGTCAAAGTATAGCAATCAGCCCCAGCATTTT. This gives the protein CASSMSKYSNQPQHF.

The rearrangement uses TRBV7-9 and TRBJ1-1, with D unclear. The CDR3 loop spans 11 amino acids. Germline V gives CDR1 SEHNR, CDR2 FQNEAQ (reference sequence). V lost 4 bases, J lost 6 bases, and 6 bases lay in between. In DNA, the CDR3 is TGTGCCAGCAGCTCTTGGGCTGAAGCTTTCTTT. It encodes CASSSWAEAFF. The entire variable domain, with the rest obtained from reference TRBV7-9 and TRBJ1-1, is as follows: DTGVSQNPRHKITKRGQNVTFRCDPISEHNRLYWYRQTLGQGPEFLTYFQNEAQLEKSRLLSDRFSAERPKGSFSTLEIQRTEQGDSAMYLCASSSWAEAFFGQGTRLTVV.

The chain uses TRBV19 and TRBJ1-2, with D perhaps matching TRBD1 (5 bases). The CDR3 loop spans 11 amino acids. The V end was cut by 6 bases, the J end by 6 bases, with 8 bases between. CDR1 LNHDA and CDR2 SQIVND come from the germline V gene (reference sequence). This chain's CDR3 is CASRGGDGYTF. In nucleotides, the CDR3 is TGTGCCAGTAGAGGAGGGGATGGCTACACCTTC.

The chain couples TRBV6-5 to TRBJ2-2; the D is unclear. This CDR3 is built from 14 residues. Trimming took 2 bases from V and 2 from J, leaving 6 bases between them. CDR1 and CDR2 (germline): MNHEY, SVGAGI. The DNA of the CDR3 is TGTGCCAGCAGTTACGGTGCCAACACCGGGGAGCTGTTTTTT. It encodes CASSYGANTGELFF.

The J gene is TRBJ1-1, the V gene TRBV30; 8 bases are shared with TRBD1. The CDR3 has 11 amino acids. Germline CDR1 and CDR2: GTSNPN and SVGIG (reference sequence). CDR3 bases: TGTGCGGGAGGCAGGGGGCCCGTAGCTTTCTTT. Protein sequence: CAGGRGPVAFF.

This clone appeared a single time. The chain combines TRBV6-1 with TRBJ1-5; D is uncertain. The CDR3 runs 15 residues. The germline V gene has CDR1 MNHNS and CDR2 SASEGT. The V gene lost 3 bases and the J gene lost 4 bases, with 13 bases spanning the gap. The CDR3 loop is CASSDDPSANQPQHF. CDR3 sequence (DNA): TGTGCCAGCAGTGATGACCCCTCCGCGAATCAGCCCCAGCATTTT.

CDR3 protein: CASSEGLTGLHEQYF. As DNA, the CDR3 is TGTGCCAGCAGTGAAGGATTGACAGGGTTACACGAGCAGTACTTC. The chain carries TRBV6-1 and TRBJ2-7, with 7 bases aligning to TRBD1. The CDR3 has 15 amino acids. Germline CDR1 is MNHNS and CDR2 is SASEGT. V lost 1 base and J lost 5; bases outside the gene matches: 8.

This chain uses TRBV24-1 with TRBJ1-6, with a possible D match to TRBD1 (5 bases). The CDR3 length is 14 residues. Germline V gene lookup returns CDR1 KGHDR and CDR2 SFDVKD. Trimming took 9 bases from V and 9 from J, leaving 17 bases between them. In DNA, the CDR3 is TGTGCCACCCCACGCCGGGGACCCGGTTCACCCCTCCACTTT. Encoded protein: CATPRRGPGSPLHF.

CDR3 protein: CASSGAAYGYTF. The CDR3 coding sequence is TGTGCCAGCAGTGGGGCGGCCTATGGCTACACCTTC. The chain carries TRBV27 and TRBJ1-2, with D possibly matching TRBD1 (5 bases). V was trimmed by 5 bases and J by 4 bases, leaving 8 bases between them. The CDR3 is made up of 12 amino acids. The V gene's germline CDR1 is MNHEY and CDR2 SMNVEV (reference sequence).

This chain uses TRBV27 with TRBJ2-5; D remains ambiguous. V was trimmed by 5 bases and J by 5 bases, leaving 18 bases between them. Germline V lookup: CDR1 MNHEY, CDR2 SMNVEV (reference sequence). The CDR3 spans 15 residues. CDR3 sequence: CASSPTLSAVETQYF. The CDR3 DNA reads TGTGCCAGCAGTCCTACATTAAGTGCTGTGGAGACCCAGTACTTC.

The chain couples TRBV29-1 to TRBJ2-7; D is ambiguous. V was trimmed by 4 bases and J by 5 bases, leaving 12 bases between them. CDR1 is SQVTM and CDR2 is ANQGSEA in the germline V gene. The CDR3 has 12 amino acids. CDR3 nucleotides: TGCAGCGTTGGTTGGGTCTGGGACGAGCAGTACTTC. This codes for CSVGWVWDEQYF.

This CDR3 reads CASSLLRGLREQYF. In nucleotides, the CDR3 is TGTGCCAGCAGTCTCTTACGGGGTCTGAGGGAGCAGTACTTC. The chain links TRBV6-5 to TRBJ2-7; TRBD2 might be the D (5 bases). V was cut by 5 bases and J by 7 bases, with 18 bases left in between. Germline lookup yields CDR1 MNHEY and CDR2 SVGAGI. The CDR3 consists of 14 residues.

The sample holds a few counts of this clone. J is TRBJ1-2 and V is TRBV10-3, with D possibly being TRBD1 (5 bases). This CDR3 contains 13 residues. The germline CDR1 and CDR2 sequences are ENHRY and SYGVKD. V was pared by 7 bases and J by 6 bases, with 15 bases between. The CDR3 spells CAITGRSGNGYTF. In DNA form, the CDR3 reads TGTGCCATCACTGGACGGTCAGGGAATGGCTACACCTTC.

The gene calls are TRBV30 and TRBJ1-1; 7 nucleotides align to TRBD1. In germline, CDR1 is GTSNPN, CDR2 SVGIG (reference sequence). After removal of 2 bases from V and 14 bases from J, the junction contained 8 bases not matched to a gene. The CDR3 extends over 11 amino acids. The CDR3 reads CAWSRDRAAFF. In DNA form, the CDR3 reads TGTGCCTGGAGTCGGGACAGAGCGGCCTTCTTT.

V gene TRBV30 combines with J gene TRBJ1-2; 11 bases agree with TRBD1. With 1 base clipped from V and 4 bases from J, the junction kept 11 bases outside the gene matches. The CDR3 has 17 residues. Germline lookup yields CDR1 GTSNPN and CDR2 SVGIG (reference sequence). CDR3 DNA sequence: TGTGCCTGGAGTGAACCTAGGACAGGGGGCGACGGCTATGGCTACACCTTC. Translating it yields CAWSEPRTGGDGYGYTF.

V usage is TRBV30 and J usage is TRBJ1-4, with TRBD1 identical over 7 bases. The CDR3 loop spans 15 amino acids. In germline, CDR1 is GTSNPN, CDR2 SVGIG (reference sequence). The V gene end was trimmed by 0 bases and the J gene end by 5 bases; junction bases not matched to a gene: 6. This CDR3 reads CAWSVGGRGNEKLFF. The DNA for the CDR3 is TGTGCCTGGAGTGTAGGGGGCAGGGGAAATGAAAAACTGTTTTTT.

The chain combines TRBV4-1 with TRBJ2-1; D possibly uses TRBD1 or TRBD2 (5 bases each). CDR1 is MGHRA, CDR2 YSYEKL, per germline. The ends were cut back, 4 bases at V and 5 bases at J, with 27 bases in the middle. This CDR3 has 19 residues. The CDR3 spells CASSLNLHGAGNPHNEQFF. CDR3 coding DNA: TGCGCCAGCAGCCTTAACCTTCACGGGGCGGGTAATCCTCACAATGAGCAGTTCTTC.

This chain uses TRBV3-1 (or the pseudogene TRBV3-2) with TRBJ1-3; TRBD1 matches 7 bases. V lost 3 bases to trimming and J lost 2 bases; unmatched junction nucleotides: 4. Germline V gene data show CDR1 as LGHDT and CDR2 as YNNKEL (reference sequence). The CDR3 spans 15 residues. CDR3 amino acids: CASSHRQGPGNTIYF. The CDR3 DNA is TGTGCCAGCAGCCACCGACAGGGTCCTGGAAACACCATATATTTT.

The rearrangement links TRBV4-1 to TRBJ2-2; D is possibly TRBD2 (5 bases). The CDR3 consists of 15 residues. Between the trimmed V and J ends, which lost 1 base and 3 bases, there was a span of 9 bases. The germline V gene has CDR1 MGHRA and CDR2 YSYEKL. For the CDR3, the DNA is TGCGCCAGCAGCCAAGGATACGGGGACACCGGGGAGCTGTTTTTT. Translating gives CASSQGYGDTGELFF.